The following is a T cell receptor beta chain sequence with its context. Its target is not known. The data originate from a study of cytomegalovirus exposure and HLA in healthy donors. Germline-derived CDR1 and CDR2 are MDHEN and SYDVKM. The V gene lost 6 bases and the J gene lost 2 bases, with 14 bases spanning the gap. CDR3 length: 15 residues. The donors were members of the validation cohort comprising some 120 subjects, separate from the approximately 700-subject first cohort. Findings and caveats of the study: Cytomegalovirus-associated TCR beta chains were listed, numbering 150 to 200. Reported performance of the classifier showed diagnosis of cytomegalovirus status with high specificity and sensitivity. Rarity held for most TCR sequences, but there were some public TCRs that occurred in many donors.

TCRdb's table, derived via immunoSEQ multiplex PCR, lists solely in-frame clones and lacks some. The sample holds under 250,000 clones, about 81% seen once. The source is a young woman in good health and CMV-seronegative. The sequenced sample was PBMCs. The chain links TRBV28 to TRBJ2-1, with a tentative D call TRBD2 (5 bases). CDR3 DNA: TGTGCCAGCAGGCCCCGGGATATTCCCTACAATGAGCAGTTCTTC. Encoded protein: CASRPRDIPYNEQFF.